This T cell receptor (beta chain) stems from a study of cytomegalovirus exposure and HLA in healthy donors. This clone appeared once. The CDR3 contains 16 residues. The germline V gene has CDR1 SGHDN and CDR2 FVKESK. Germline trimming cut 3 bases from V and 2 bases from J; bases unmatched to any gene: 5. The PCR contained 60 Vbeta and 13 Jbeta primers. Produced via immunoSEQ multiplex PCR; TCRdb's table is partial and in-frame only. The sample lists about 130,000 clones, about 78% seen once, with 1.3% to 1.5% in the top ten. The chain uses TRBV14 and TRBJ2-1, with TRBD1 matching over 9 bases. Sequences were obtained from PBMCs. The sequence was collected from a female donor in good health and CMV-seronegative. DNA of the CDR3: TGTGCCAGCAGCCACCCCGGACAGGGGACCTACAATGAGCAGTTCTTC. This codes for CASSHPGQGTYNEQFF.